This TCR beta chain was obtained from a study of CD8 T cells in Susac syndrome. RNA amounts of roughly 0.45 to 1 ug underwent reverse transcription with random hexamers. TCRdb redid the calling of the immunoSEQ multiplex PCR reads with MiXCR, one entry per CDR3 protein. The data show about 200,000 distinct CDR3 sequences, over 85% seen once. Healthy donors constituted the controls, which were matched for age and sex. It was negative isolation that provided the CD8+ and CD4+ T cells, whereas TEMRA cells were enriched by FACS. Germline-derived CDR1 and CDR2 are SQVTM and ANQGSEA. This CDR3 is built from 13 residues. V lost 8 bases and J lost 5, with 18 bases in between.

The chain couples TRBV29-1 to TRBJ1-2; D is unresolved. The receptor was isolated from a human donor in good health. Material for sequencing was CD4+ T cells from PBMCs. CDR3 sequence reads: CSSSLPGGYGYTF. The CDR3 DNA is TGCAGCTCCTCCCTTCCAGGCGGGTATGGCTACACCTTC.